This TCR beta chain was observed in a study of metastatic and nonmetastatic thyroid tumors (dated by TCRdb to between 2020 and 2021). With regard to the full study: The researchers compared repertoires between peripheral blood samples and tumor or nodule tissue samples from patients with malignant or benign thyroid disease. The study at large found these results: In both blood and tumor samples, TCR beta diversity was reported to be significantly higher in malignant tumors than in benign nodules.

Library preparation employed PCR. Sequencer: Illumina HiSeq 4000. High-throughput sequencing was used to profile the TCR beta-chain CDR3 region of every patient. Per the authors' processing: A classifier to discriminate distant-metastatic papillary thyroid cancer patients was built from CDR3 differences across clinicopathological groups. To measure repertoire diversity the researchers used the Shannon index, while the Morisita-Horn index served to gauge how similar the tumor and blood repertoires were. TCRdb trimmed public reads at Q25 via fastp, called clones via MiXCR and kept in-frame beta chains. For this entry, the V and J calls and clone size follow TCRdb and not the study's own pipeline. In all, the sample holds roughly 64,000 clones, and just over 4% of those were seen once. Clones ranked in the top ten supply under 25% of the sample. The sample holds many counts of this clone. The antigen it binds to is not known. There are no base qualities to consult, and no much larger clone falls within one base.

The CDR3 holds 15 amino acids from the cysteine to the phenylalanine. The kept DNA is CDR3 alone, 45 bases in frame from the first base. V is pruned by 6 bases and J by 5 bases, leaving 7 bases of the junction without a gene match. Via the germline V gene (reference sequence), CDR1 is SEHNR and CDR2 FQNEAQ. No patient had received any treatment before thyroid surgery. Using T-cell receptor beta sequencing, the study looked back at clinical samples from patients collected from about 2011 to 2019. Rearrangement joined TRBV7-9 to TRBJ2-7; 13 central bases correspond to TRBD2. Specimen: blood. The source of this sequence is a female donor with papillary thyroid cancer or a benign thyroid nodule (not recorded which). Some clones in this sample may be carry-over from other donors' samples. The DNA is as follows: TGTGCCAGCAGTTCAACTAGCGGGAGGGTCGACGAGCAGTACTTC. Translated, this is CASSSTSGRVDEQYF.